Below, 8 T cell receptor beta chains from the same sample are listed, as sequenced in a study of PD-1 blockade in classical Hodgkin lymphoma. Clones were sequenced by immunoSEQ multiplex PCR, and TCRdb holds only the in-frame ones, with some missing. The sample includes fewer than 8,500 clones, 78% of them seen just once. Time point denoted: newly diagnosed, previously untreated cHL patient sample. Sequencing was carried out using peripheral blood mononuclear cells (PBMCs). The origin of the receptors is a human donor with classical Hodgkin lymphoma.

The chain employs TRBV13 and TRBJ2-7; 9 bases are shared with TRBD1. Looked up from germline, CDR1 is PRHDT and CDR2 is FYEKMQ (reference sequence). The CDR3 contains 14 residues. V lost 5 bases and J lost 3; bases outside the gene matches: 5. The CDR3 spells CASSDRGTGYEQYF. For the CDR3, the DNA is TGTGCCAGCAGCGACAGGGGGACGGGCTACGAGCAGTACTTC.

This clone ranks as medium-sized. V is TRBV6-1 and J is TRBJ1-1, with a possible D match to TRBD1 (5 bases). Trimming shortened V by 2 bases and J by 5 bases, and 15 bases separated the two germline ends. The CDR3 extends over 15 amino acids. Germline V gives CDR1 MNHNS, CDR2 SASEGT. The DNA for the CDR3 is TGTGCCAGCAGTGAATTCGTAGGGGAGTGGACTGAAGCTTTCTTT. Its protein is CASSEFVGEWTEAFF.

V usage is TRBV2 and J usage is TRBJ2-7, with 7 bases identical to TRBD1. The CDR3 contains 14 residues. CDR1 and CDR2 (germline): SNHLY, FYNNEI. After removal of 11 bases from V and 4 bases from J, the junction contained 14 bases not matched to a gene. CDR3 region: CACQGDPAAYEQYF. CDR3 sequence (DNA): TGTGCCTGCCAGGGGGACCCAGCGGCTTACGAGCAGTACTTC.

This chain joins TRBV6-1 and TRBJ1-2; tentative D call: TRBD1 (5 bases). V was trimmed by 3 bases and J by 7 bases, leaving 12 bases between them. Germline CDR1 and CDR2: MNHNS and SASEGT. This CDR3 spans 13 amino acids. CDR3: CASSEGRSSGYTF. DNA for the CDR3: TGTGCCAGCAGTGAGGGGCGGAGCTCTGGCTACACCTTC.

The V call is TRBV30, the J call TRBJ1-1, with D possibly matching TRBD1 (6 bases). The CDR3 runs 12 residues. Germline V gives CDR1 GTSNPN, CDR2 SVGIG (reference sequence). Trimming removed 5 bases from V and 1 base from J, with 8 bases in between. This CDR3 reads CAWSDRNTEAFF. The CDR3 DNA sequence: TGTGCCTGGTCGGACAGGAACACTGAAGCTTTCTTT.

This chain links TRBV6-1 with TRBJ2-5; D not certain. V shed 5 bases and J shed 2 bases, with 12 bases lying between them. Germline assignment: CDR1 MNHNS and CDR2 SASEGT. There are 14 residues in the CDR3. CDR3 sequence: CASSPDWAQETQYF. The CDR3, as DNA: TGTGCCAGCAGTCCCGATTGGGCACAAGAGACCCAGTACTTC.

V and J are TRBV19 and TRBJ2-5; D is ambiguous. Trimming shortened V by 2 bases and J by 2 bases, and 21 bases separated the two germline ends. Per germline, CDR1 LNHDA and CDR2 SQIVND (reference sequence). The length of the CDR3 is 18 residues. Here the CDR3 reads CASSITAIALGAQETQYF. CDR3 in DNA: TGTGCCAGTAGTATAACCGCGATTGCTCTTGGCGCACAAGAGACCCAGTACTTC.

The chain combines TRBV30 with TRBJ1-5; maybe TRBD1 (6 bases). The CDR3 is made up of 13 amino acids. Germline V gene sequence: CDR1 GTSNPN, CDR2 SVGIG (reference sequence). V lost 4 bases and J lost 3, with 10 bases in between. CDR3 in amino acids: CAWTQGYNQPQHF. The CDR3 coding sequence is TGTGCCTGGACCCAGGGGTACAATCAGCCCCAGCATTTT.